Listed below are T cell receptor beta chains from one sample, sequenced in a study of CD8+ T cells in alopecia areata. Assay: immunoSEQ multiplex PCR; the TCRdb copy retains only in-frame clones and omits some. The table shows some 7,000 clones, with 64% occurring only once. This specimen consisted of skin, obtained at week 4, from a patient treated with tofacitinib. The receptors stem from a human donor with alopecia areata. The CDR3 runs from the conserved cysteine through the conserved F or W. Each record gives: V gene, CDR3 length, J gene, D gene, clone size, CDR3 DNA, CDR3 protein. A D gene is named only where the DNA matches it firmly. Rows may omit the clone size; those that give it use once, few, many or a size class.

TRBV4-2	16	TRBJ2-3	TRBD2	NA	TGTGCCAGCAGCGCCTCTAGGGCGGGAGCGTCAGATACGCAGTATTTT	CASSASRAGASDTQYF
TRBV7-9	14	TRBJ2-2	NA	NA	TGTGCCAGCAGCGCACCCTGGACAGCCGGGGAGCTGTTTTTT	CASSAPWTAGELFF
TRBV2	20	TRBJ2-5	TRBD2	few	TGTGCCAGCAGTGAACGAGGTCGAATAGCGGGGGGCCAAACCCAAGAGACCCAGTACTTC	CASSERGRIAGGQTQETQYF
TRBV23-1	13	TRBJ1-2	TRBD1	NA	TGCGCCAGCAGGGGACAGGGGGCCCGTGGCTACACCTTC	CASRGQGARGYTF
TRBV6-5	13	TRBJ1-1	TRBD1	NA	TGTGCCAGCAGTACCACAGGGGGCACTGAAGCTTTCTTT	CASSTTGGTEAFF
TRBV9	14	TRBJ2-1	TRBD2	NA	TGTGCCAGCAGCAGCGGGGCAGGCTACAATGAGCAGTTCTTC	CASSSGAGYNEQFF
TRBV30	12	TRBJ1-2	TRBD1	NA	TGTGCCCAGGGACAGGGGAACGGTGGCTACACCTTC	CAQGQGNGGYTF
TRBV28	16	TRBJ1-2	NA	NA	TGTGCCAGCTACCCTGGACTCATGGCAGCTAACTATGGCTACACCTTC	CASYPGLMAANYGYTF
TRBV7-3	15	TRBJ2-5	TRBD2	NA	TGTGCCAGCACCCCTGGGCGGGGGGCCCTAGAGACCCAGTACTTC	CASTPGRGALETQYF
TRBV5-6	13	TRBJ2-7	TRBD1	few	TGTGCCAGCAGCGGACGACAGGGCTACGAGCAGTACTTC	CASSGRQGYEQYF
TRBV7-2	15	TRBJ2-3	NA	NA	TGTGCCAGCAGCTACCGGGATCTTTACGTGTATACGCAGTATTTT	CASSYRDLYVYTQYF
TRBV7-8	14	TRBJ1-2	TRBD1	few	TGTGCCAGCAGCCCCGGGACAGGTCGCTATGGCTACACCTTC	CASSPGTGRYGYTF
TRBV6-1	12	TRBJ2-7	NA	NA	TGTGCCAGCAGCTCGGTATCCTACGAGCAGTACTTC	CASSSVSYEQYF
TRBV7-6	16	TRBJ1-4	NA	NA	TGTGCCAGCAGCCCAAATTGGGCTCTCTTGGGTGAAAAACTGTTTTTT	CASSPNWALLGEKLFF
TRBV7-2	15	TRBJ1-1	NA	NA	TGTGCCAGCAGCTCACAGGGCCGGCGGAACACTGAAGCTTTCTTT	CASSSQGRRNTEAFF
TRBV6-5	14	TRBJ1-1	NA	NA	TGTGCCAGCAGTTACTCAAGTGATTACACTGAAGCTTTCTTT	CASSYSSDYTEAFF
TRBV7-8	14	TRBJ1-1	TRBD1	once	TGTGCCAGCAGCAGCGGACAGGGTGCCGCTGAAGCTTTCTTT	CASSSGQGAAEAFF
TRBV10-3	16	TRBJ2-7	TRBD2	few	TGTGCCATCAGATCCACCAGCGGGAGGGCCTTTTACGAGCAGTACTTC	CAIRSTSGRAFYEQYF
TRBV18	11	TRBJ2-1	NA	NA	TGTGCCAGCTCACCGGGGGATGAGCAGTTCTTC	CASSPGDEQFF
TRBV14	16	TRBJ2-1	TRBD2	NA	TGTGCCAGCAGCCAAGGCGTACCTAGCGGGCCGTTGGTGCAGTTCTTC	CASSQGVPSGPLVQFF
TRBV5-5	16	TRBJ2-5	TRBD1	NA	TGTGCCAGCAGCCCCGGACAGGGGGAGATGAGGGAGACCCAGTACTTC	CASSPGQGEMRETQYF
TRBV4-1	17	TRBJ1-1	NA	once	TGCGCCAGCAGCCAAGAGGGGGCAGGGGATATGAACACTGAAGCTTTCTTT	CASSQEGAGDMNTEAFF
TRBV11-3	15	TRBJ2-5	NA	few	TGTGCCAGCAGCTTTTCTCAGGAGCAGGGGGAGACCCAGTACTTC	CASSFSQEQGETQYF
TRBV2	14	TRBJ2-7	TRBD1	NA	TGTGCCAGCAGAGCCGGGACAGGGGTCTACGAGCAGTACTTC	CASRAGTGVYEQYF
TRBV5-6	13	TRBJ2-7	NA	NA	TGTGCCAGCAGCTTGACTAGCTTATACGAGCAGTACTTC	CASSLTSLYEQYF
TRBV7-9	15	TRBJ2-1	NA	NA	TGTGCCAGCAGCTACTCCGGGACTCCCCACAATGAGCAGTTCTTC	CASSYSGTPHNEQFF
TRBV6-6	13	TRBJ2-7	TRBD1	NA	TGTGCCAGCAGCCCGGACAGGGGATACGAGCAGTACTTC	CASSPDRGYEQYF
TRBV5-1	15	TRBJ1-1	NA	NA	TGCGCCAGCAGCTTGGAAGGGATTACGAACACTGAAGCTTTCTTT	CASSLEGITNTEAFF
TRBV7-9	15	TRBJ1-2	NA	NA	TGTGCCAGCAGCTCCCACAGAGATTTTAACTATGGCTACACCTTC	CASSSHRDFNYGYTF
TRBV18	13	TRBJ1-1	NA	NA	TGTGCCAGCTCAACCATTTCGAACACTGAAGCTTTCTTT	CASSTISNTEAFF
TRBV18	16	TRBJ1-3	NA	NA	TGTGCCAGCTCATCGGGGAATTCTTACTCTGGAAACACCATATATTTT	CASSSGNSYSGNTIYF
TRBV7-2	18	TRBJ2-7	NA	NA	TGTGCCAGCAGCTTGAGTTACAGCAGACAGATTTCCACCTACGAGCAGTACTTC	CASSLSYSRQISTYEQYF
TRBV5-1	14	TRBJ2-1	NA	NA	TGCGCCAGCAGCCCGTTCGGGTATGACAATGAGCAGTTCTTC	CASSPFGYDNEQFF
TRBV30	13	TRBJ2-5	NA	NA	TGTGCCTGGGCGCGGACAGACCAAGAGACCCAGTACTTC	CAWARTDQETQYF
TRBV7-9	16	TRBJ2-1	NA	NA	TGTGCCAGCAGCTTAGCGGGGTTTCGCTCCTACAATGAGCAGTTCTTC	CASSLAGFRSYNEQFF
TRBV6-1	13	TRBJ1-2	NA	NA	TGTGCCAGCAGGGGCCGGAACGACTATGGCTACACCTTC	CASRGRNDYGYTF
TRBV6-5	15	TRBJ1-1	TRBD1	NA	TGTGCCAGCAGTTACATTGGGACAGGTAGTACTGAAGCTTTCTTT	CASSYIGTGSTEAFF
TRBV5-1	12	TRBJ1-2	NA	NA	TGCGCCAGCAGTAAGGGTGTGCATGGCTACACCTTC	CASSKGVHGYTF
TRBV10-3	14	TRBJ1-1	TRBD1	NA	TGTGCCATCAGTCCGGGACAGGGAAGGACTGAAGCTTTCTTT	CAISPGQGRTEAFF
TRBV5-4	16	TRBJ2-2	TRBD1	NA	TGCGCCAGCAGCCAAGAGTCCCGGACAGGCACCGGGGAGCTGTTTTTT	CASSQESRTGTGELFF
TRBV5-1	15	TRBJ2-2	NA	NA	TGCGCCAGCAGCCCCCAGGGGTTGAGTACCGGGGAGCTGTTTTTT	CASSPQGLSTGELFF
TRBV6-4	19	TRBJ2-7	TRBD2	NA	TGTGCCAGCAGTGACTCGATTGTAGCGGGGGGGCCGTGGAGCCACGAGCAGTACTTC	CASSDSIVAGGPWSHEQYF
TRBV10-3	14	TRBJ2-3	TRBD2	NA	TGTGCCATCAAACAAGAGAGCGGGAGTGATACGCAGTATTTT	CAIKQESGSDTQYF
TRBV19	16	TRBJ1-2	TRBD1	NA	TGTGCCAGTAGTCCAACCGGGACAGGGGAATTTGGTGGCTACACCTTC	CASSPTGTGEFGGYTF
TRBV29-1	14	TRBJ2-1	TRBD1	few	TGCAGCGTTGAGACAGGGGACTCCTACAATGAGCAGTTCTTC	CSVETGDSYNEQFF
TRBV27	15	TRBJ2-1	NA	NA	TGTGCCAGCAGCATTGTCAGGGTGTTCGCCAATGAGCAGTTCTTC	CASSIVRVFANEQFF
TRBV18	15	TRBJ1-5	TRBD1	NA	TGTGCCAGCTCACCTGGGACAGGGCTAAATCAGCCCCAGCATTTT	CASSPGTGLNQPQHF
TRBV7-6	16	TRBJ2-1	NA	NA	TGTGCCAGCAGCTTAGCCGCCGACAGCTCCTACAATGAGCAGTTCTTC	CASSLAADSSYNEQFF
TRBV28	14	TRBJ2-2	TRBD1	NA	TGTGCCGGACAGGACAGGTTGAACACCGGGGAGCTGTTTTTT	CAGQDRLNTGELFF
TRBV9	14	TRBJ2-1	TRBD2	NA	TGTGCCAGCAGCTTGACTAGCGGGCACAATGAGCAGTTCTTC	CASSLTSGHNEQFF
TRBV5-1	15	TRBJ1-6	NA	NA	TGCGCCAGCAGCCCGGACAGAATCCCCTTATTTCCCCTCCACTTT	CASSPDRIPLFPLHF
TRBV13	17	TRBJ2-1	TRBD1	NA	TGTGCCAGCAGCTTAGCGATGCGACAGGGGTCCTACAATGAGCAGTTCTTC	CASSLAMRQGSYNEQFF
TRBV18	14	TRBJ1-1	TRBD1	few	TGTGCCAGCTCACCACGACAGGGGGACACTGAAGCTTTCTTT	CASSPRQGDTEAFF
TRBV7-6	17	TRBJ1-3	TRBD1	NA	TGTGCCAGCAGCCCCGGGACAGGGGGCCTCTCTGGAAACACCATATATTTT	CASSPGTGGLSGNTIYF
TRBV30	13	TRBJ1-5	NA	NA	TGTGCCTGGAGTGAACAGAGCAATCAGCCCCAGCATTTT	CAWSEQSNQPQHF